Detailed here is one TCR beta chain. Its cognate antigen is unknown. A much larger clonotype is one base distant, so this may be a read error. This specimen comes from a study of early T cells in non-severe SARS-CoV-2 infection. As for the study in general: Sequencing input comprised bulk RNA from unsorted whole blood; chain pairing was not available. Study findings and constraints: Matches to VDJdb favored anti-spike CD8 responses and missed private and CD4 specificities.

Separate cDNA molecules each had unique molecular identifiers attached to them. MiXCR, applied by TCRdb to the 5' RACE reads, yields one record per CDR3 protein. The table has approximately 65,000 distinct CDR3 sequences, approximately 13% seen once. The CDR3 contains 14 residues. Per the germline V gene, CDR1 is MNHNS and CDR2 is SASEGT. V dropped 2 bases and J dropped 7 bases, with 14 bases sitting between them. The chain employs TRBV6-1 and TRBJ1-1; D call uncertain. The sample consisted of whole blood. The TCR was taken from an adult who was a healthcare worker with PCR-confirmed SARS-CoV-2 infection or an uninfected control (not recorded which). The CDR3 is CASSELCGGIEAFF. The CDR3 DNA follows: TGTGCCAGCAGTGAATTATGTGGTGGGATTGAAGCTTTCTTT.